Presented here are 2 T cell receptor beta chains from one specimen sequenced in a study of blood T cells in healthy people across ages. Through a sample-barcoded 5' primer and a J-beta primer mix, a second PCR was run for roughly 6 to 12 cycles. Each CDR3 protein gets one entry after TCRdb re-called the 5' RACE reads with MiXCR. The sample contains roughly 1.5 million distinct CDR3 sequences, approximately 39% of which appear only once. The sequenced sample was blood. The receptor set was obtained from a woman aged 18-30 years in good health.

The chain joins TRBV10-3 to TRBJ1-6; D is ambiguous. This CDR3 has 13 amino acids. Germline V gives CDR1 ENHRY, CDR2 SYGVKD. V was shortened by 6 bases and J by 6 bases, with 9 bases between the two germline ends. The CDR3, as DNA: TGTGCCATCAGAGACTTTAGTAATTCACCCCTCCACTTT. It codes for CAIRDFSNSPLHF.

V gene TRBV10-3 combines with J gene TRBJ2-5; D might be TRBD2 (6 bases). TRBJ2-7 explains the end of the DNA better; the J call may be wrong. Germline-derived CDR1 and CDR2 are ENHRY and SYGVKD. This CDR3 has 15 amino acids. CDR3 nucleotides: TGTGCCATCAGTGTCGGTACCGGGGAGGAATACGAGCAGTACTTC. Amino acids: CAISVGTGEEYEQYF.